Following are 2 T cell receptor beta chains from one sample sequenced in a study of blood T cells in healthy people across ages. With a J-beta primer mix and a sample-barcoded 5' primer, a second PCR ran 7 to 11 cycles. TCRdb ran MiXCR on the 5' RACE reads and lists one entry per CDR3 protein. The sample contains about 1.8 million distinct CDR3 sequences, about 50% of which appear only once. Sample: blood. These receptors were collected from a woman aged 40 to 50 in good health.

A note on this clonotype: A much larger clone is a single base away; this may be a read error. This chain connects TRBV7-2 to TRBJ2-3, with D tentatively TRBD2 (6 bases). Germline V lookup: CDR1 SGHTA, CDR2 FQGNSA. The CDR3 contains 17 residues. CDR3 DNA: TGTGTCAGCAGCTTTTCAACTCCGGGACTTGGGAGGGATACGCAGTATTTT. Residues: CVSSFSTPGLGRDTQYF.

The chain has TRBV7-9 and TRBJ2-1; weak D call: TRBD2 (6 bases). Trimming removed 3 bases at V and 0 bases at J, with 12 bases between. This CDR3 comprises 16 residues. Germline V gene sequence: CDR1 SEHNR, CDR2 FQNEAQ (reference sequence). The CDR3 region has the DNA TGTGCCAGCAGCTTTACGGGAGCTGACTCCTACAATGAGCAGTTCTTC. It encodes CASSFTGADSYNEQFF.